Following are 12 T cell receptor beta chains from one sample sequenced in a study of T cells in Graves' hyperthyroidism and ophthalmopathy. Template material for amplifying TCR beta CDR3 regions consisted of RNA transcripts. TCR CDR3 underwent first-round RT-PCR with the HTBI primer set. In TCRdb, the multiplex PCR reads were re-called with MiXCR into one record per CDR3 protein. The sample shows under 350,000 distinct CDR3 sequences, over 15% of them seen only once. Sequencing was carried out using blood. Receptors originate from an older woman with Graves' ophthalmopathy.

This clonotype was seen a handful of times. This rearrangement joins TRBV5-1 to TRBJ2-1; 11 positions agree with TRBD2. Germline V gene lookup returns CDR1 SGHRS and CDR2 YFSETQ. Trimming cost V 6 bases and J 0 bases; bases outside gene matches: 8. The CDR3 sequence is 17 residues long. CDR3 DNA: TGCGCCAGCACCTACGTAACTAGCGGGAGCTCCTACAATGAGCAGTTCTTC. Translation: CASTYVTSGSSYNEQFF.

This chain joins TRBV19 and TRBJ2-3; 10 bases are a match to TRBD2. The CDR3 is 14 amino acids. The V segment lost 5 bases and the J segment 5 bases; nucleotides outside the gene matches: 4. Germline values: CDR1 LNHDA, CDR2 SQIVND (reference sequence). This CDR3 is CASSPWTSGDTQYF. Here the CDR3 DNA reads TGTGCCAGTAGTCCGTGGACTAGCGGAGATACGCAGTATTTT.

CDR3 sequence (DNA): TGCGCCAGCAGCCAAGATACAGGCACAGATACGCAGTATTTT. Its protein product is CASSQDTGTDTQYF. The chain couples TRBV4-3 to TRBJ2-3, with D uncertain. V shed 0 bases and J shed 1 base, with 5 bases lying between them. The germline V gene encodes CDR1 LGHNA and CDR2 YSLEER. The CDR3 consists of 14 residues.

CDR3 region: CASSPPPISGGAATEAFF. CDR3 bases: TGTGCCAGCAGCCCACCGCCGATTTCAGGGGGCGCTGCCACTGAAGCTTTCTTT. The chain uses TRBV28 and TRBJ1-1; 8 nucleotides match TRBD1. Per germline, CDR1 MDHEN and CDR2 SYDVKM. The CDR3 is 18 amino acids. With 6 bases clipped from V and 4 bases from J, the junction kept 19 bases outside the gene matches.

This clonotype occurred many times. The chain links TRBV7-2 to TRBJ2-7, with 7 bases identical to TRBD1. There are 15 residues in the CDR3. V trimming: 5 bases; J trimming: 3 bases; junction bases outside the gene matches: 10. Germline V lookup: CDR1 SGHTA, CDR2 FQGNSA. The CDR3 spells CASSTRTGTDYEQYF. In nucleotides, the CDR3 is TGTGCCAGCAGCACTAGGACCGGGACAGACTACGAGCAGTACTTC.

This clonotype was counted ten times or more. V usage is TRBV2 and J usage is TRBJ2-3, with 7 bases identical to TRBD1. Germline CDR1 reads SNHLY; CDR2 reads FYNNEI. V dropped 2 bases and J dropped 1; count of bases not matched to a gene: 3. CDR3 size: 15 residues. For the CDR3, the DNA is TGTGCCAGCAGTGAATTGGGGACAGGCACAGATACGCAGTATTTT. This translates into CASSELGTGTDTQYF.

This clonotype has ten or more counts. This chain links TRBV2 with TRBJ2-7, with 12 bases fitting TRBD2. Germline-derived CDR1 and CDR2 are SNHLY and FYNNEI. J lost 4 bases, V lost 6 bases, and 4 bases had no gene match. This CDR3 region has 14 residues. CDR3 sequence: CASSRTSGVYEQYF. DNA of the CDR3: TGTGCCAGCAGCCGGACTAGCGGGGTATACGAGCAGTACTTC.

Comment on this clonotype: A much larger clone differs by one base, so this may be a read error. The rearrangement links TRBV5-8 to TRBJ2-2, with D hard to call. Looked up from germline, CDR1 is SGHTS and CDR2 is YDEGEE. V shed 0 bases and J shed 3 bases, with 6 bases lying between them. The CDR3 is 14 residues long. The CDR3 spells CASSLALDTGELFF. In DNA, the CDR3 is TGTGCCAGCAGCTTGGCCCTAGACACCGGGGAGCTGTTTTTT.

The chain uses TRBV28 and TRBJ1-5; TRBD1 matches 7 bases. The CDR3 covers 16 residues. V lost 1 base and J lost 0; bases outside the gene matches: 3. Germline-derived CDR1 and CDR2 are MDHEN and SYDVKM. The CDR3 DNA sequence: TGTGCCAGCAGTTTATCCGGGACAGTTAGCAATCAGCCCCAGCATTTT. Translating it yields CASSLSGTVSNQPQHF.

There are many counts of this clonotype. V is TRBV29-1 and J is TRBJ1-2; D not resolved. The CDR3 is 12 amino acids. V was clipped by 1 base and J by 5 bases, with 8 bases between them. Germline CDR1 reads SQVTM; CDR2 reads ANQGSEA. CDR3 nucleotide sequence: TGCAGCGTTGAAGTTCAAGGGTATGGCTACACCTTC. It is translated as CSVEVQGYGYTF.

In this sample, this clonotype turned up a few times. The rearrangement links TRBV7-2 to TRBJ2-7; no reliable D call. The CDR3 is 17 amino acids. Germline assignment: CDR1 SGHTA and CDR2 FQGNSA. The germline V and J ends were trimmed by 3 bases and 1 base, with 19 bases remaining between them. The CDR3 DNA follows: TGTGCCAGCAGCTTGGTGGGCGACCTATTTCGTTCCTACGAGCAGTACTTC. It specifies CASSLVGDLFRSYEQYF.

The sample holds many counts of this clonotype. CDR3 loop: CASSLTGDSNQPQHF. Here the CDR3 DNA reads TGTGCCAGCAGCTTAACAGGGGATAGCAATCAGCCCCAGCATTTT. The V gene is TRBV7-9, the J gene TRBJ1-5; 7 bases map to TRBD1. Trimming at V came to 2 bases and at J to 0 bases, leaving 1 base not matched to a gene. This CDR3 is 15 amino acids long. Germline V CDR1 and CDR2: SEHNR, FQNEAQ (reference sequence).